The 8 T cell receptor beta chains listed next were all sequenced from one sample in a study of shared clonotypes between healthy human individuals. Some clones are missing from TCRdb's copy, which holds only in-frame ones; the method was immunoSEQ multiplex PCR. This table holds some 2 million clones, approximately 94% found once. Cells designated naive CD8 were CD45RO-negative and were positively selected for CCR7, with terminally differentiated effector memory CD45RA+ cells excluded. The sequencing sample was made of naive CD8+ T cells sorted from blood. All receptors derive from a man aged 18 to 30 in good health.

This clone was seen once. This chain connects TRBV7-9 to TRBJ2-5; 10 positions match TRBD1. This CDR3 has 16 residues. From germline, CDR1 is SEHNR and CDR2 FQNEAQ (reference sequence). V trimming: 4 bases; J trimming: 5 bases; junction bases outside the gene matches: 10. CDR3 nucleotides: TGTGCCAGCAGCTCCGCGGACAGGGGGAGGAGTGAGACCCAGTACTTC. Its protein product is CASSSADRGRSETQYF.

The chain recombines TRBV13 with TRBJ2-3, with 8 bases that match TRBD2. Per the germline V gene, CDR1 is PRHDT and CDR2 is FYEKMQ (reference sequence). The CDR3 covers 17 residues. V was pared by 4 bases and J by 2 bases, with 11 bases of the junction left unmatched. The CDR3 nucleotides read TGTGCCAGCAGCTCGCCGTCACTAGCGGTATTCACAGATACGCAGTATTTT. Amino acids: CASSSPSLAVFTDTQYF.

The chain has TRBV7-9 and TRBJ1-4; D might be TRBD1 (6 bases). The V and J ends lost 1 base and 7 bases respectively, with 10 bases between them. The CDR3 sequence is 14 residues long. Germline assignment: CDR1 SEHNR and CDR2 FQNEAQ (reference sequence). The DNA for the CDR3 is TGTGCCAGCAGCTTAGGGGACATGGGTGAAAAACTGTTTTTT. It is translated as CASSLGDMGEKLFF.

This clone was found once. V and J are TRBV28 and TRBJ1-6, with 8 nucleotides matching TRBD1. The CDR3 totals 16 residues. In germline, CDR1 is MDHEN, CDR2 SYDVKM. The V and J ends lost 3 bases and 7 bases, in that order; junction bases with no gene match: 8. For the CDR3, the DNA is TGTGCCAGCAGTTTCTTCCGGACAGGGCTGAATTCACCCCTCCACTTT. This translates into CASSFFRTGLNSPLHF.

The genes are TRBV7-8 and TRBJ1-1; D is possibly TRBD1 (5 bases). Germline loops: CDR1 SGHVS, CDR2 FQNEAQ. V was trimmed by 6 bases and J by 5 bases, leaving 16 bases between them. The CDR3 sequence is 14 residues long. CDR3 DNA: TGTGCCAGCAGGGGGGAAGGCGCGGGAACTGAAGCTTTCTTT. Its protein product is CASRGEGAGTEAFF.

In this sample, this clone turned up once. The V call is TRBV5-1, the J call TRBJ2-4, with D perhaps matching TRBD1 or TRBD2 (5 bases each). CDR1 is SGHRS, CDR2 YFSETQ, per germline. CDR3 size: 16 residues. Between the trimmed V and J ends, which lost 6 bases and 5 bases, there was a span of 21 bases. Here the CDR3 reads CASTPSGQGVENIQYF. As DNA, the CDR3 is TGCGCCAGCACCCCGTCGGGGCAGGGAGTAGAAAACATTCAGTACTTC.

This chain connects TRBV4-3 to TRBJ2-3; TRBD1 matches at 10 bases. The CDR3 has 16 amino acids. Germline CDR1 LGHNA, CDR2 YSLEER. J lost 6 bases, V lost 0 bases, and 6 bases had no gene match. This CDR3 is CASSQDRDRGLDTQYF. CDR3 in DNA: TGCGCCAGCAGCCAAGACCGGGACAGGGGTTTGGATACGCAGTATTTT.

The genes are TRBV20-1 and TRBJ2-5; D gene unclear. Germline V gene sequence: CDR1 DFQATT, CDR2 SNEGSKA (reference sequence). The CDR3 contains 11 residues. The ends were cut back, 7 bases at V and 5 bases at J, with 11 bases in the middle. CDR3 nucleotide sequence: TGCAGTGGGAATGGCGCGGAGACCCAGTACTTC. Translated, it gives CSGNGAETQYF.